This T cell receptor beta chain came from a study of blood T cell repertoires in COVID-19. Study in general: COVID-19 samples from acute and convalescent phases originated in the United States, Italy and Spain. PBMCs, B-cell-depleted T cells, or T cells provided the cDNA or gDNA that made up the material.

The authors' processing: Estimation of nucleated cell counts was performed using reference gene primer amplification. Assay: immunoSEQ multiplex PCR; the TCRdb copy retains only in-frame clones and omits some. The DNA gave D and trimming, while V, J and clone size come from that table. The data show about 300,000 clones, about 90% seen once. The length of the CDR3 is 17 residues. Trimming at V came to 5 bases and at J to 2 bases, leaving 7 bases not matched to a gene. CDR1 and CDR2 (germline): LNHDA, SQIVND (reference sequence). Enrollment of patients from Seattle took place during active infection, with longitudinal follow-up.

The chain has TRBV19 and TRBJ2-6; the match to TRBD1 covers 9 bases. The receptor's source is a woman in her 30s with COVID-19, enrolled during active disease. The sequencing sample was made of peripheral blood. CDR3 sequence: CASSWTGQGAGANVLTF. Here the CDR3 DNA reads TGTGCCAGTAGTTGGACGGGACAGGGTGCTGGGGCCAACGTCCTGACTTTC.